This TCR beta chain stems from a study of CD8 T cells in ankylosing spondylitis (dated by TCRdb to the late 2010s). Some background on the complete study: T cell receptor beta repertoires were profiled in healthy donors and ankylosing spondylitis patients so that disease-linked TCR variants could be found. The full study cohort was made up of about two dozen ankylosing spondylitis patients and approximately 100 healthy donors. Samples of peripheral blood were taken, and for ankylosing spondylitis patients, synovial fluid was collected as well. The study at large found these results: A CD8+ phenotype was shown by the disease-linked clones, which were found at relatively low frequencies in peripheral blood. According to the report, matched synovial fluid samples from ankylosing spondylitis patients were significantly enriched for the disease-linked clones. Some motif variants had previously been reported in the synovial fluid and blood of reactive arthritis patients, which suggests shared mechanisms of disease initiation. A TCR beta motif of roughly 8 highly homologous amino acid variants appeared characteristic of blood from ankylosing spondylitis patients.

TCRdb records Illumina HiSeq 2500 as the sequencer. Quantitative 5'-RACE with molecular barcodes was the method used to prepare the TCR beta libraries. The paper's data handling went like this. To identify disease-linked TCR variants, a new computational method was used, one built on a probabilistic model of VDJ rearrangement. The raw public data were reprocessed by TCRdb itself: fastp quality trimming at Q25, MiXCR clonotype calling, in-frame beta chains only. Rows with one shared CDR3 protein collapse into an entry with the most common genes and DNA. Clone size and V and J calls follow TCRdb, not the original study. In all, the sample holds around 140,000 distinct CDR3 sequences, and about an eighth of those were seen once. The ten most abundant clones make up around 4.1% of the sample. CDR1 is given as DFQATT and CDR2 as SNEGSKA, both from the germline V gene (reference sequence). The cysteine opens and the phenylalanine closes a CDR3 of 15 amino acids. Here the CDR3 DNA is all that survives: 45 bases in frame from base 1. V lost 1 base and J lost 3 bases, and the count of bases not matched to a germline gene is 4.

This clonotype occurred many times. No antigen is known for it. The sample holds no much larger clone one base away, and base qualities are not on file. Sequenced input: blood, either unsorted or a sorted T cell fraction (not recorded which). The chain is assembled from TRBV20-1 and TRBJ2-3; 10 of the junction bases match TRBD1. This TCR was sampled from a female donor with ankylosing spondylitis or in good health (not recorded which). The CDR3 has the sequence CSARGDRGRTDTQYF. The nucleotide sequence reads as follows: TGCAGTGCTAGAGGAGACAGGGGGCGGACAGATACGCAGTATTTT.